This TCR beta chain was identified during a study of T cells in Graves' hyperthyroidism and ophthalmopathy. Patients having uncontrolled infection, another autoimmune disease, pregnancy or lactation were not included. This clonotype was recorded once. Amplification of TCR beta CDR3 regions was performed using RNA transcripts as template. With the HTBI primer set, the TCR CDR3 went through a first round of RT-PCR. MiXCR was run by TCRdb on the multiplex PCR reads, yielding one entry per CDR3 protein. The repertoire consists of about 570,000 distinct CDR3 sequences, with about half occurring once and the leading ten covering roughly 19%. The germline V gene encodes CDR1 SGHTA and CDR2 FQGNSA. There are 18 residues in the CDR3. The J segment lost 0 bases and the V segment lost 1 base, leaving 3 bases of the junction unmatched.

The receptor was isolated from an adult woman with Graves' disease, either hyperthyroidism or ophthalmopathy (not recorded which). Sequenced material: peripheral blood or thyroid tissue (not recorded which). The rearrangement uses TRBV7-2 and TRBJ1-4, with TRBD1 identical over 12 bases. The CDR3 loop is CASSLGGQGAPTNEKLFF. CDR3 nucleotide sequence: TGTGCCAGCAGCTTAGGGGGACAGGGGGCCCCAACTAATGAAAAACTGTTTTTT.